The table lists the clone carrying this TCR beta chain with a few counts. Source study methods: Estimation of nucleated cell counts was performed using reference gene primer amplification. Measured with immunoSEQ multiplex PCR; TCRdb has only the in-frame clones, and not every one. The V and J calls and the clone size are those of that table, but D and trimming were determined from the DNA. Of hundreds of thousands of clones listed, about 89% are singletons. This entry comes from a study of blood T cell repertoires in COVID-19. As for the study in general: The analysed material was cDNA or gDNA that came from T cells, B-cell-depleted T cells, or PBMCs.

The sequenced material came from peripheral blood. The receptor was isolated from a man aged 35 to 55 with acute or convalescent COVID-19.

In DNA form, the CDR3 reads TGTGCCAGCAGCTTCCTCGCCGACTACTCCTACGAGCAGTACTTC. Protein product: CASSFLADYSYEQYF. The J gene is TRBJ2-7, the V gene TRBV7-8, with D possibly matching TRBD2 (5 bases). The V end lost 3 bases, the J end lost 0 bases, and 12 bases lay between the germline ends. The germline V gene has CDR1 SGHVS and CDR2 FQNEAQ. The CDR3 has 15 residues. The full variable domain, completed using reference TRBV7-8 and TRBJ2-7, is GAGVSQSPRYKVAKRGQDVALRCDPISGHVSLFWYQQALGQGPEFLTYFQNEAQLDKSGLPSDRFFAERPEGSVSTLKIQRTQQEDSAVYLCASSFLADYSYEQYFGPGTRLTVT.